This T cell receptor beta chain comes out of a study of T cell responses to AZD1222 COVID-19 vaccine. Findings and limits, study-wide: Unmutated regions of variants are reportedly targeted by nearly half of spike-specific TCRs. Donors skewed white British and female; clonal diversity was possibly underestimated. After two AZD1222 doses, spike-specific TCR breadth and depth rose versus day 0. Repertoires in all cases were sampled only once the peak T cell response had passed.

Details on this clone: Antigen specificity is unknown.

The data were produced by immunoSEQ multiplex PCR, yet TCRdb's version contains in-frame clones alone and is incomplete. The sample consists of approximately 150,000 clones, about 92% of them appearing once. The germline gives CDR1 LNHDA, CDR2 SQIVND (reference sequence). This CDR3 region has 16 residues. The V gene end was trimmed by 4 bases and the J gene end by 5 bases; junction bases not matched to a gene: 8. The gene calls are TRBV19 and TRBJ1-5; 10 nucleotides line up with TRBD1. This receptor was identified in an adult in good health. Sequencing was performed on peripheral blood, taken on day 0 of AZD1222 vaccination. The CDR3 loop is CASSTRRDRGDQPQHF. DNA of the CDR3: TGTGCCAGTAGTACCCGCCGGGACAGGGGTGATCAGCCCCAGCATTTT.